These 12 T cell receptor beta chains came from one sample sequenced in a study of monozygotic twins with inflammatory bowel disease. TCRdb re-analyzed the 5' RACE reads; it lists each CDR3 protein once, without DNA. The sample includes around 380,000 distinct CDR3 sequences. The sample was blood. The receptors come from a human donor with ulcerative colitis or Crohn's disease, or a healthy co-twin of an affected twin (not recorded which).

CDR3: CASRGQGLYEQYF. This chain connects TRBV5-1 to TRBJ2-7; absent DNA, TCRdb's TRBD1 call cannot be checked. Germline lookup yields CDR1 SGHRS and CDR2 YFSETQ. This CDR3 has 13 residues.

The chain carries TRBV24-1 and TRBJ2-1; TCRdb picks TRBD2, but there is no DNA to check that call. The CDR3 covers 16 residues. Germline V gene lookup returns CDR1 KGHDR and CDR2 SFDVKD. CDR3 residues: CATSTRTSGRFNEQFF.

The chain links TRBV18 to TRBJ2-1; TCRdb selects TRBD2, and the lack of DNA leaves this call unchecked. The CDR3 totals 15 residues. Germline assignment: CDR1 KGHSH and CDR2 LQKENI. The CDR3 loop is CASSPASGKYNEQFF.

The chain uses TRBV18 and TRBJ2-3. The V gene's germline CDR1 is KGHSH and CDR2 LQKENI. This CDR3 has 14 amino acids. The CDR3 spells CASSPRTGTDTQYF.

The chain joins TRBV28 to TRBJ2-5; TCRdb indicates TRBD1, and absent DNA this call remains unverified. From germline, CDR1 is MDHEN and CDR2 SYDVKM. The CDR3 extends over 16 amino acids. The chain's CDR3 is CASSLVGGPRGGTQYF.

J is TRBJ2-3 and V is TRBV5-5. The CDR3 sequence is 13 residues long. Per germline, CDR1 SGHKS and CDR2 YYEKEE (reference sequence). CDR3 sequence reads: CASSLDLPDTQYF.

The chain links TRBV5-4 to TRBJ2-7. CDR1 SGHNT and CDR2 YYREEE come from the germline V gene (reference sequence). This CDR3 has 14 amino acids. The CDR3 spells CASSLGLSRYEQYF.

V usage is TRBV5-1 and J usage is TRBJ2-5; TCRdb proposes TRBD2, but this gene call is untestable without DNA. CDR1 SGHRS and CDR2 YFSETQ come from the germline V gene. The CDR3 length is 16 residues. This CDR3 is CASSWAKAGGLETQYF.

The genes are TRBV5-5 and TRBJ2-3. Per germline, CDR1 SGHKS and CDR2 YYEKEE (reference sequence). This CDR3 region has 15 residues. The CDR3 is CASSIDRAGTDTQYF.

The V call is TRBV28, the J call TRBJ1-5. The CDR3 loop spans 15 amino acids. Germline values: CDR1 MDHEN, CDR2 SYDVKM. The CDR3 loop is CASSSSRLSPWSQHF.

This chain connects TRBV7-7 to TRBJ2-5; TCRdb gives TRBD2 as the D gene, but with no DNA this cannot be confirmed. This CDR3 is built from 15 residues. The germline gives CDR1 SSHAT, CDR2 FNYEAQ (reference sequence). This CDR3 is CASSLGSQGGETQYF.

The V call is TRBV7-2, the J call TRBJ2-5; TCRdb's assignment of TRBD2 cannot be checked, as there is no DNA. In germline, CDR1 is SGHTA, CDR2 FQGNSA. The CDR3 consists of 17 residues. The CDR3 spells CASSLAATSGGQETQYF.